This T cell receptor (beta chain) comes out of a study of spatial heterogeneity in lung cancer (dated by TCRdb to between 2018 and 2021). Regarding the complete study: Beta-chain transcripts were consistently detected in greater numbers than alpha-chain transcripts, which likely reflected higher beta-chain transcript abundance. In the raw uncorrected reads, each unique combination of TCR and UMI appeared more than ten times on average. Nonsynonymous mutation counts, determined by whole-exome sequencing of tumor tissue, were related to features of the TCR repertoire. At surgery, over 200 tumor regions, around 68 matched nontumor lung samples and 56 PBMC samples were TCR-sequenced for both alpha and beta chains. In non-small cell lung cancer, the study quantitatively compared TCR alpha and beta repertoires across several tumor regions, matched nontumor lung, and blood.

The meaning of the sample's time point label: sample taken at primary tumor resection. The donors were fewer than 90 patients from the lung TRACERx cohort who had early-stage, untreated non-small cell lung cancer. Whole RNA extracted from tumor and nontumor lung tissue, or from cryopreserved PBMC samples, was used for TCR sequencing without cell sorting. Only patients for whom sufficient RNA was available from at least two tumor regions were selected for TCR sequencing. Libraries were built with 5' RACE. Sequencing was carried out with a NextSeq 500. To allow correction of PCR and sequencing errors, the TCR library protocol tagged every TCR cDNA molecule with a unique molecular identifier. In the source study's methods: TCR identification, UMI-based error correction and CDR3 extraction were all carried out with Decombinator tools. TCRs above a frequency of 2 per 1,000, corresponding to the top 1% of the tumor frequency distribution, were defined as expanded. Renyi diversity was computed with the R vegan package after each repertoire had been subsampled 100 times to 5,000 TCRs. CDR3 similarity networks were built from amino acid triplet string-kernel similarity, connecting CDR3s with pairwise similarity above 0.82. In TCRdb, the public reads were trimmed at Q25 with fastp and aligned with MiXCR, with productive beta chains retained. Merged by CDR3 protein, the rows form single entries marked with the most common genes and DNA. The V and J calls, along with clone size, are taken from TCRdb and not from the paper's own processing. The sample has approximately 25,000 distinct CDR3 sequences on record, roughly 7% of them singletons. The top ten hold approximately 14% of the sample.

This clonotype came up a few times. This receptor's antigen is unknown. There are no base qualities to consult, and no much larger clone falls within one base. Results and caveats for the whole study, not just this receptor: Ubiquitous expanded tumor TCRs showed up in blood more often at tumor resection than at routine follow-up. Confirming at a functional level the hypothesis that regional TCRs recognize regional mutations was considered to require additional single-cell paired TCR alpha and beta sequencing.

The TCR comes from a male donor with early-stage non-small cell lung cancer. Here the sequenced sample was PBMCs, taken at surgery.

The CDR3 here reads CASSSGQRDTGELFF. The DNA sequence follows: TGTGCCAGCAGTTCGGGACAGAGGGACACCGGGGAGCTGTTTTTT. This receptor chain uses TRBV12-3 or TRBV12-4 and TRBJ2-2, with 7 middle bases fitting TRBD1. Measured from the cysteine to the phenylalanine, the CDR3 is 15 residues long. Only the CDR3 region is kept as DNA, spanning 45 bases read in frame from base 1. V is cut back by 4 bases and J by 3 bases, with 5 bases in the junction unmatched.